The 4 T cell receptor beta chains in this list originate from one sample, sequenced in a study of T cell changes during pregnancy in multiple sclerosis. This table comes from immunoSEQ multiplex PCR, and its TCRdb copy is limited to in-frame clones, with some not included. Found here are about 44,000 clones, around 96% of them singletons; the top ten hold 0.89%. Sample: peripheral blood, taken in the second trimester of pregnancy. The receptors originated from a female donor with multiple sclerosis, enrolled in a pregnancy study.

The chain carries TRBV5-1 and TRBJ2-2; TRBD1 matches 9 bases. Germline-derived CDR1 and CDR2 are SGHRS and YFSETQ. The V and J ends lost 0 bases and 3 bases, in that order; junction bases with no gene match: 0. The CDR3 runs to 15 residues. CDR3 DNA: TGCGCCAGCAGCTTGGGACAGGGGGACACCGGGGAGCTGTTTTTT. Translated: CASSLGQGDTGELFF.

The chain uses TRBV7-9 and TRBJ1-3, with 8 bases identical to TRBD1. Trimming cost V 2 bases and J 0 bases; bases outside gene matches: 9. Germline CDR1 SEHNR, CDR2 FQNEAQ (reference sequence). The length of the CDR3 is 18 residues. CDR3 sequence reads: CASSLKPLQGGSGNTIYF. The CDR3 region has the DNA TGTGCCAGCAGCTTAAAGCCCCTACAGGGGGGCTCTGGAAACACCATATATTTT.

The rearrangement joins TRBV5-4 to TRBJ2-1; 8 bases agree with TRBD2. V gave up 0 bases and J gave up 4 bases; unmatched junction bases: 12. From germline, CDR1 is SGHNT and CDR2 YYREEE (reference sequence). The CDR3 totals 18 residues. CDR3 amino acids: CASSLGGELAVIYNEQFF. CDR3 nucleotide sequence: TGTGCCAGCAGCTTGGGGGGGGAACTAGCGGTCATATACAATGAGCAGTTCTTC. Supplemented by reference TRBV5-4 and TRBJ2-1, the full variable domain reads ETGVTQSPTHLIKTRGQQVTLRCSSQSGHNTVSWYQQALGQGPQFIFQYYREEENGRGNFPPRFSGLQFPNYSSELNVNALELDDSALYLCASSLGGELAVIYNEQFFGPGTRLTVL.

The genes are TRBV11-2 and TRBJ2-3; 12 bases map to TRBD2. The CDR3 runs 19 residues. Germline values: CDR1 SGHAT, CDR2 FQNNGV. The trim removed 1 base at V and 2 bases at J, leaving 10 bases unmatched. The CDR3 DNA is TGTGCCAGCAGCTTAGGAGGGCGACTAGCGGGAGTCCACACAGATACGCAGTATTTT. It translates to CASSLGGRLAGVHTDTQYF.